Listed below are T cell receptor beta chains from one sample, sequenced in a study of cytomegalovirus exposure and HLA in healthy donors. TCRdb's table, derived via immunoSEQ multiplex PCR, lists solely in-frame clones and lacks some. Of 95,000 to 150,000 clones detected, about 80% appear once; the ten largest clones hold about 3.9%. The source material was PBMCs. Receptors originate from a woman in her thirties or forties in good health and CMV-seropositive. Both conserved end residues are part of each CDR3. The order of the fields is clone size, J gene, V gene, D gene, CDR3 DNA, CDR3 protein. D genes are given only for firm matches. Part of the rows lack a size; the others show once, few, many or a class for expanded clones.

clone_size: once; j_call: TRBJ1-1; v_call: TRBV7-3; d_call: TRBD1; cdr3_nt: TGTGCCAGCAGCTTATCCGGGACAGGGGGGACTGAAGCTTTCTTT; cdr3_aa: CASSLSGTGGTEAFF
clone_size: -; j_call: TRBJ1-1; v_call: TRBV19; d_call: TRBD1; cdr3_nt: TGTGCCAGTAGAACACCGGGACAGGCGGACGCGGGCACTGAAGCTTTCTTT; cdr3_aa: CASRTPGQADAGTEAFF
clone_size: -; j_call: TRBJ2-1; v_call: TRBV5-1; d_call: TRBD1; cdr3_nt: TGCGCCAGCAGCTTGGATCGACCGACAGGGGGCAATGAGCAGTTCTTC; cdr3_aa: CASSLDRPTGGNEQFF
clone_size: -; j_call: TRBJ2-1; v_call: TRBV9; d_call: -; cdr3_nt: TGTGCCAGCAGCACTAGCACCTGGGCAGGGGGCAATGAGCAGTTCTTC; cdr3_aa: CASSTSTWAGGNEQFF
clone_size: -; j_call: TRBJ2-7; v_call: TRBV9; d_call: -; cdr3_nt: TGTGCCAGCAGCGTAGGGCGGGGAAGACAGGGACAAGGGGAGCAGTACTTC; cdr3_aa: CASSVGRGRQGQGEQYF
clone_size: -; j_call: TRBJ1-1; v_call: TRBV10-3; d_call: -; cdr3_nt: TGTGCCATCAGTGCCATGTCTCGGGGGATGAACACTGAAGCTTTCTTT; cdr3_aa: CAISAMSRGMNTEAFF
clone_size: -; j_call: TRBJ2-7; v_call: TRBV10-1; d_call: TRBD1; cdr3_nt: TGCGCCAGTACAAAGACAGGGATTAAATGCGAGCAGTACTTC; cdr3_aa: CASTKTGIKCEQYF
clone_size: -; j_call: TRBJ1-4; v_call: TRBV29-1; d_call: -; cdr3_nt: TGCAGCGGGCGAATTACAGGGACTAATGAAAAACTGTTTTTT; cdr3_aa: CSGRITGTNEKLFF
clone_size: few; j_call: TRBJ2-3; v_call: TRBV2; d_call: TRBD2; cdr3_nt: TGTGCCAGCAGTGAATGGAGCGGGAGGGCCGGCGTGGATACGCAGTATTTT; cdr3_aa: CASSEWSGRAGVDTQYF
clone_size: -; j_call: TRBJ2-7; v_call: TRBV7-9; d_call: -; cdr3_nt: TGTTCCAGCAGTCGACTATCTGCCGAGCAGTACTTC; cdr3_aa: CSSSRLSAEQYF
clone_size: -; j_call: TRBJ2-2; v_call: TRBV18; d_call: TRBD2; cdr3_nt: TGTGCCAGCTCCATAGCCCCTCTAGCGGGAGGAGACGGGGAGCTGTTTTTT; cdr3_aa: CASSIAPLAGGDGELFF
clone_size: -; j_call: TRBJ2-7; v_call: TRBV5-1; d_call: -; cdr3_nt: TGCGCCAGCAGCTTGGTAGCAAGCCGGGGCGAGCAGTACTTC; cdr3_aa: CASSLVASRGEQYF
clone_size: -; j_call: TRBJ2-2; v_call: TRBV7-3; d_call: TRBD1; cdr3_nt: TGTGCCAGCAGCTCATACGGGGGCAGGGGGCCCGGGGAGCTGTTTTTT; cdr3_aa: CASSSYGGRGPGELFF
clone_size: -; j_call: TRBJ1-1; v_call: TRBV11-2; d_call: -; cdr3_nt: TGTGCCAGCAGCTTAGATCAAGTGGGCAGGGGTGAAACTGAAGCTTTCTTT; cdr3_aa: CASSLDQVGRGETEAFF
clone_size: -; j_call: TRBJ2-2; v_call: TRBV15; d_call: -; cdr3_nt: TGTGCCACTGCCGCGGACCGGGTTGGAGGCGGGGAGCTGTTTTTT; cdr3_aa: CATAADRVGGGELFF
clone_size: -; j_call: TRBJ1-1; v_call: TRBV19; d_call: -; cdr3_nt: TGTGCCAGTAGCCCAGGGTCGAACACTGAAGCTTTCTTT; cdr3_aa: CASSPGSNTEAFF
clone_size: once; j_call: TRBJ1-2; v_call: TRBV4-2; d_call: -; cdr3_nt: TGTGCCAGCAGCCAAATGGGGGCCGATGGCTACACCTTC; cdr3_aa: CASSQMGADGYTF
clone_size: -; j_call: TRBJ2-7; v_call: TRBV4-2; d_call: -; cdr3_nt: TGTGCCAGCAGCCAATCCCCCGGGACTGTACAGTACTTC; cdr3_aa: CASSQSPGTVQYF
clone_size: few; j_call: TRBJ2-1; v_call: TRBV6-5; d_call: -; cdr3_nt: TGTGCCAGTTTGCCCTCGCGGAGCTCCTACAATGAGCAGTTCTTC; cdr3_aa: CASLPSRSSYNEQFF
clone_size: -; j_call: TRBJ2-7; v_call: TRBV27; d_call: TRBD2; cdr3_nt: TGTGCCAGCAGTTTATCTAGCGGGAGCTCCTACGAGCAGTACTTC; cdr3_aa: CASSLSSGSSYEQYF
clone_size: once; j_call: TRBJ2-1; v_call: TRBV7-9; d_call: TRBD1; cdr3_nt: TGTGCCAGCAGCCGCCAGGGACAGGGCTACAATGAGCAGTTCTTC; cdr3_aa: CASSRQGQGYNEQFF
clone_size: few; j_call: TRBJ1-5; v_call: TRBV28; d_call: TRBD1; cdr3_nt: TGTGCCAGCAGTCCCCTATTGACAGGGAACAATCAGCCCCAGCATTTT; cdr3_aa: CASSPLLTGNNQPQHF
clone_size: once; j_call: TRBJ2-1; v_call: TRBV5-4; d_call: -; cdr3_nt: TGTGCCAGCAGCCAAGGCGGGTACAATGAGCAGTTCTTC; cdr3_aa: CASSQGGYNEQFF
clone_size: once; j_call: TRBJ1-4; v_call: TRBV27; d_call: TRBD1; cdr3_nt: TGTGCCAGCAGTTTGACAGGGCCCCGAGAAAAACTGTTTTTT; cdr3_aa: CASSLTGPREKLFF
clone_size: -; j_call: TRBJ2-7; v_call: TRBV27; d_call: TRBD2; cdr3_nt: TGTGCCAGCAGTTTAACGGGGGGGCCTAACGAGCAGTACTTC; cdr3_aa: CASSLTGGPNEQYF
clone_size: -; j_call: TRBJ1-1; v_call: TRBV10-1; d_call: -; cdr3_nt: TGCGCCAGCAGTTCCCCCTGGCGGGTGGGGGGGTCTTTCTTT; cdr3_aa: CASSSPWRVGGSFF
clone_size: -; j_call: TRBJ2-3; v_call: TRBV9; d_call: TRBD2; cdr3_nt: TGTGCCAGCAGCGTAGAGGGAGGGAGCGACACAGATACGCAGTATTTT; cdr3_aa: CASSVEGGSDTDTQYF
clone_size: once; j_call: TRBJ1-5; v_call: TRBV2; d_call: -; cdr3_nt: TGTGCCAGCAGTGGAGGGGACAAGGGCCCTACTAGCAATCAGCCCCAGCATTTT; cdr3_aa: CASSGGDKGPTSNQPQHF
clone_size: few; j_call: TRBJ2-3; v_call: TRBV6-4; d_call: TRBD2; cdr3_nt: TGTGCCAGCAGCCCCGGGACTAGCGGGAGTAGCACAGATACGCAGTATTTT; cdr3_aa: CASSPGTSGSSTDTQYF
clone_size: -; j_call: TRBJ1-2; v_call: TRBV16; d_call: -; cdr3_nt: TGTGCCAGCAGCCAACGTCAGGGCCTCTATGACTACACCTTC; cdr3_aa: CASSQRQGLYDYTF
clone_size: -; j_call: TRBJ2-1; v_call: TRBV7-9; d_call: -; cdr3_nt: TGTGCCAGCAGCTTAGAGGGACTCTACAATGAGCAGTTCTTC; cdr3_aa: CASSLEGLYNEQFF
clone_size: -; j_call: TRBJ1-5; v_call: TRBV5-1; d_call: -; cdr3_nt: TGCGCCAGCAGCCCCCCGGGGAAGGCCTCGATTAATAGCAATCAGCCCCAGCATTTT; cdr3_aa: CASSPPGKASINSNQPQHF
clone_size: once; j_call: TRBJ2-7; v_call: TRBV7-9; d_call: TRBD1; cdr3_nt: TGTGCCAGCAGCTTAGGTGGGACAGGGTTATACGAGCAGTACTTC; cdr3_aa: CASSLGGTGLYEQYF
clone_size: -; j_call: TRBJ1-2; v_call: TRBV23-1; d_call: -; cdr3_nt: TGCGCCAACACGTTAGGGGACTATGGCTACACCTTC; cdr3_aa: CANTLGDYGYTF
clone_size: -; j_call: TRBJ1-1; v_call: TRBV10-3; d_call: -; cdr3_nt: TGTGCCATCAGGGGGCAACTGAACACTGAAGCTTTCTTT; cdr3_aa: CAIRGQLNTEAFF
clone_size: -; j_call: TRBJ1-2; v_call: TRBV29-1; d_call: -; cdr3_nt: TGCAGCGTTGAAGATGCAGGGTTTGGCTACACCTTC; cdr3_aa: CSVEDAGFGYTF
clone_size: -; j_call: TRBJ1-5; v_call: TRBV7-2; d_call: -; cdr3_nt: TGTGCCAGCAGCCCCCTAATGGCGGGGCCCCAGCATTTT; cdr3_aa: CASSPLMAGPQHF
clone_size: -; j_call: TRBJ1-1; v_call: TRBV6-1; d_call: TRBD1; cdr3_nt: TGTGCCAGCAGTCGACAGGGGACCATGAACACTGAAGCTTTCTTT; cdr3_aa: CASSRQGTMNTEAFF
clone_size: -; j_call: TRBJ2-7; v_call: TRBV27; d_call: -; cdr3_nt: TGTGCCAGCAGTTTAGGACGGGACTACGAGCAGTACTTC; cdr3_aa: CASSLGRDYEQYF
clone_size: -; j_call: TRBJ1-2; v_call: TRBV6-6; d_call: TRBD1; cdr3_nt: TGTGCCAGCCTCCGGGACAGGGGGCGCGGTGGCTACACCTTC; cdr3_aa: CASLRDRGRGGYTF
clone_size: -; j_call: TRBJ1-1; v_call: TRBV6-5; d_call: -; cdr3_nt: TGTGCCAGCAGTTACCCCATGGGGGCTGGCACTGAAGCTTTCTTT; cdr3_aa: CASSYPMGAGTEAFF
clone_size: -; j_call: TRBJ1-2; v_call: TRBV19; d_call: -; cdr3_nt: TGTGCCAGTAGTATCGACAGCCTTTATGGCTACACCTTC; cdr3_aa: CASSIDSLYGYTF
clone_size: -; j_call: TRBJ2-7; v_call: TRBV5-1; d_call: TRBD2; cdr3_nt: TGCGCCAGCAGAATAGGAGCGGGAGTAACCCCCTACGAGCAGTACTTC; cdr3_aa: CASRIGAGVTPYEQYF
clone_size: -; j_call: TRBJ1-1; v_call: TRBV4-2; d_call: TRBD1; cdr3_nt: TGTGCCAGCAGGCCGACAGGGGGGGTGAACACTGAAGCTTTCTTT; cdr3_aa: CASRPTGGVNTEAFF
clone_size: -; j_call: TRBJ2-7; v_call: TRBV27; d_call: TRBD1; cdr3_nt: TGTGCCAGCAGTTTATCCCCCGGGACAGGCACCTACGAGCAGTACTTC; cdr3_aa: CASSLSPGTGTYEQYF
clone_size: -; j_call: TRBJ1-1; v_call: TRBV5-6; d_call: -; cdr3_nt: TGTGCCAGCAGCTTGGAGGGGGGGACCACTGAAGCTTTCTTT; cdr3_aa: CASSLEGGTTEAFF
clone_size: -; j_call: TRBJ1-5; v_call: TRBV21-1; d_call: -; cdr3_nt: TGTGCCAGCAGCAAAGGGGCAGGGAGCAATCAGCCCCAGCATTTT; cdr3_aa: CASSKGAGSNQPQHF
clone_size: -; j_call: TRBJ2-1; v_call: TRBV2; d_call: -; cdr3_nt: TGTGCCAGCAGTACAAATAACAGGGTGAATGAGCAGTTCTTC; cdr3_aa: CASSTNNRVNEQFF
clone_size: -; j_call: TRBJ2-1; v_call: TRBV30; d_call: TRBD1; cdr3_nt: TGTGCCTGGGACGACAGGGGGCTTGGGAATGAGCAGTTCTTC; cdr3_aa: CAWDDRGLGNEQFF
clone_size: -; j_call: TRBJ2-1; v_call: TRBV29-1; d_call: -; cdr3_nt: TGCAGCGTTGAAGGGCGGTATGAGCAGTTCTTC; cdr3_aa: CSVEGRYEQFF
clone_size: -; j_call: TRBJ1-3; v_call: TRBV5-6; d_call: -; cdr3_nt: TGTGCCAGCAGCTGGCGGGGACCCTCTGGAAACACCATATATTTT; cdr3_aa: CASSWRGPSGNTIYF
clone_size: -; j_call: TRBJ2-4; v_call: TRBV7-8; d_call: TRBD1; cdr3_nt: TGTGCCAGCAGCGAGGGACAGGTGGCTCTAGCCAAAAACATTCAGTACTTC; cdr3_aa: CASSEGQVALAKNIQYF
clone_size: -; j_call: TRBJ1-1; v_call: TRBV28; d_call: TRBD1; cdr3_nt: TGTGCCACTATTCCCGGGACAGGAATCACAGCTTTCTTT; cdr3_aa: CATIPGTGITAFF
clone_size: -; j_call: TRBJ2-1; v_call: TRBV12-5; d_call: -; cdr3_nt: TGTGCTAGTGGTTTCGGAGAGGAAAGCAATGAGCAGTTCTTC; cdr3_aa: CASGFGEESNEQFF
clone_size: -; j_call: TRBJ1-1; v_call: TRBV5-1; d_call: -; cdr3_nt: TGCGCCAGCAGCTTGGACAGAGTGAACACTGAAGCTTTCTTT; cdr3_aa: CASSLDRVNTEAFF